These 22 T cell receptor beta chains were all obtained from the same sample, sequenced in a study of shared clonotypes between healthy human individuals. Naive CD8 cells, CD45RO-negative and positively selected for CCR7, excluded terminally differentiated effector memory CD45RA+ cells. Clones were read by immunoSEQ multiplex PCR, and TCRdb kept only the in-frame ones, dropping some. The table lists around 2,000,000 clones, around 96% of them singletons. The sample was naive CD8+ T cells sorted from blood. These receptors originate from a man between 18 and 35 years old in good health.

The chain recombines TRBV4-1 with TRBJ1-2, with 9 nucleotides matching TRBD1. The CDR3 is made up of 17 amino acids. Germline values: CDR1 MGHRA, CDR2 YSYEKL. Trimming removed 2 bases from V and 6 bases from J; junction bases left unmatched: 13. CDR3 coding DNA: TGCGCCAGCAGCCAACAACCCGGGACAGGGTATCAAGATGGCTACACCTTC. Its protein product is CASSQQPGTGYQDGYTF.

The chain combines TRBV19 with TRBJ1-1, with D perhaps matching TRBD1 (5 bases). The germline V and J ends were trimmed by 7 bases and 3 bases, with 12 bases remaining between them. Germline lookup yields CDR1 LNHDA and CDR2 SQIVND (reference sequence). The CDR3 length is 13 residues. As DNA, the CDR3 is TGTGCCAGTACAGCCGGGGGGTACACTGAAGCTTTCTTT. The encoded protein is CASTAGGYTEAFF.

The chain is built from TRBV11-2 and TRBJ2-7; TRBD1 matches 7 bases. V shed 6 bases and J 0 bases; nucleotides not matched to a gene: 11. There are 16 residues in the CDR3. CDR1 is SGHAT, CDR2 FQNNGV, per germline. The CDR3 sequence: CASSVGSGQFSYEQYF. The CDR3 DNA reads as TGTGCCAGCAGTGTGGGGTCGGGACAGTTCTCCTACGAGCAGTACTTC.

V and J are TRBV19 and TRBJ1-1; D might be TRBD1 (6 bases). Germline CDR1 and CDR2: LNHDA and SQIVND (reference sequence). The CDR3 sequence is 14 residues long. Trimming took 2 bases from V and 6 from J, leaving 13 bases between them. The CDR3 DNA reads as TGTGCCAGTAGTATAACCCCTGGACAGCCTGAAGCTTTCTTT. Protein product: CASSITPGQPEAFF.

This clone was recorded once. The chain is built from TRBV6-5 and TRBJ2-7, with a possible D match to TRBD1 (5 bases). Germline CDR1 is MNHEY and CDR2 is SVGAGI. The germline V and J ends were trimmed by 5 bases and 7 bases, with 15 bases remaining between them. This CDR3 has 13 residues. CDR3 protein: CASSPTGAGEQYF. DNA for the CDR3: TGTGCCAGCAGTCCAACAGGAGCAGGGGAGCAGTACTTC.

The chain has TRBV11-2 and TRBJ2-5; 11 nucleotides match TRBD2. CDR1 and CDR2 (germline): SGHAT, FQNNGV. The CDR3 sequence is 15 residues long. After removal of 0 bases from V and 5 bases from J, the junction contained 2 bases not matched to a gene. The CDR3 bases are TGTGCCAGCAGCTTAGAACTAGCGGGAGCGGAGACCCAGTACTTC. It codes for CASSLELAGAETQYF.

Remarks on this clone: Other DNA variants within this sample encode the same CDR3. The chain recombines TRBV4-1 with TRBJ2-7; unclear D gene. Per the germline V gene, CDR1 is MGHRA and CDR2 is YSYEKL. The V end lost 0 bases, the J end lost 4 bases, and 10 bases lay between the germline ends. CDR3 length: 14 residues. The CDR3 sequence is CASSQDIEVYEQYF. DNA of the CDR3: TGCGCCAGCAGCCAAGATATAGAAGTGTACGAGCAGTACTTC.

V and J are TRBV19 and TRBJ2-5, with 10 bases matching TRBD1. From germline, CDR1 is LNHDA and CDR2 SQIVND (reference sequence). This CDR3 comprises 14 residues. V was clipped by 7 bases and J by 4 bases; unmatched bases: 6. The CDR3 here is CASTVTGGAETQYF. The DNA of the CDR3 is TGTGCCAGTACCGTGACAGGGGGCGCAGAGACCCAGTACTTC.

CDR3 DNA sequence: TGTGCCAGTAGTATTGGTTTCGCAGGGCTAGCTTTCTTT. It encodes CASSIGFAGLAFF. The chain carries TRBV19 and TRBJ1-1; possibly TRBD1 for D (5 bases). This CDR3 has 13 residues. Germline lookup yields CDR1 LNHDA and CDR2 SQIVND (reference sequence). With 3 bases removed from V and 10 bases from J, the gap between germline ends came to 15 bases.

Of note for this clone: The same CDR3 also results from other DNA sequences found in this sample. CDR3: CASSFAGDEQFF. The DNA of the CDR3 is TGTGCCAGCAGCTTTGCGGGCGATGAGCAGTTCTTC. This chain links TRBV11-2 with TRBJ2-1, with D maybe TRBD2 (5 bases). The CDR3 has 12 residues. CDR1 SGHAT and CDR2 FQNNGV come from the germline V gene. V was cut by 3 bases and J by 8 bases, with 8 bases left in between.

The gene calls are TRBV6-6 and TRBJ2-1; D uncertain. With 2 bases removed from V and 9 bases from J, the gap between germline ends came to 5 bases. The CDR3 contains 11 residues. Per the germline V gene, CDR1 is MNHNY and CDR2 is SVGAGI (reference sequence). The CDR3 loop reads CASSYQAEQFF. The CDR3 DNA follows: TGTGCCAGCAGTTACCAGGCTGAGCAGTTCTTC.

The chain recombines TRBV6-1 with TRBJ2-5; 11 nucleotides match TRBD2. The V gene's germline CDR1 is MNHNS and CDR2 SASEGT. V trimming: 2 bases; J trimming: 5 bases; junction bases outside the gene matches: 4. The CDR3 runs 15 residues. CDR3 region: CASSEMGLAAETQYF. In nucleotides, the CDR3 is TGTGCCAGCAGTGAAATGGGACTAGCGGCGGAGACCCAGTACTTC.

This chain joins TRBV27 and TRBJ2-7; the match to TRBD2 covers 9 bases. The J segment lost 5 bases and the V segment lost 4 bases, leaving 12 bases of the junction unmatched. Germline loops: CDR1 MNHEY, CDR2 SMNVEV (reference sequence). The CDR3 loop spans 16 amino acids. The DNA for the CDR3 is TGTGCCAGCAGTTCCGAATTTGGACTAGCGTTTCACGAGCAGTACTTC. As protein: CASSSEFGLAFHEQYF.

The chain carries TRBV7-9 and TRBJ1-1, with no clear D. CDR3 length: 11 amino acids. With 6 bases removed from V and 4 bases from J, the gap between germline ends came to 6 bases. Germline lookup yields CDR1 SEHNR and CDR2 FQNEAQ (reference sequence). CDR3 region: CASSPVTEAFF. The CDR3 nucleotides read TGTGCCAGCAGTCCCGTCACTGAAGCTTTCTTT.

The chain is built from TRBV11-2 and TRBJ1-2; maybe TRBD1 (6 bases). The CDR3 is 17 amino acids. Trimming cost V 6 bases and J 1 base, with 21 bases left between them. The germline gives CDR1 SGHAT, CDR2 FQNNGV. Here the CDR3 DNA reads TGTGCCAGCAGTGCTTGGGTTAACAGGGATCTTAACTATGGCTACACCTTC. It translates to CASSAWVNRDLNYGYTF. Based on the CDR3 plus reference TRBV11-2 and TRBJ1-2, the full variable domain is EAGVAQSPRYKIIEKRQSVAFWCNPISGHATLYWYQQILGQGPKLLIQFQNNGVVDDSQLPKDRFSAERLKGVDSTLKIQPAKLEDSAVYLCASSAWVNRDLNYGYTFGSGTRLTVV.

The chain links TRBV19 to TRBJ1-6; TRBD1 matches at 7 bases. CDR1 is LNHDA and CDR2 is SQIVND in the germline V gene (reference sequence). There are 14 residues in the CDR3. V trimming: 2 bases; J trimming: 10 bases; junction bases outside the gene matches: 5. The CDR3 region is CASSIPGGYSPLHF. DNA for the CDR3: TGTGCCAGTAGTATACCAGGGGGTTACTCACCCCTCCACTTT.

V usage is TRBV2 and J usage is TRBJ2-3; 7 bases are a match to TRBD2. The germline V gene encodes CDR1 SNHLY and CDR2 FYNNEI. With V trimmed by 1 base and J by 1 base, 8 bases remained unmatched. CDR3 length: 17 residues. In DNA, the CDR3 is TGTGCCAGCAGTGAAGAGATGGCGGGGGAAGGCACAGATACGCAGTATTTT. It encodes CASSEEMAGEGTDTQYF.

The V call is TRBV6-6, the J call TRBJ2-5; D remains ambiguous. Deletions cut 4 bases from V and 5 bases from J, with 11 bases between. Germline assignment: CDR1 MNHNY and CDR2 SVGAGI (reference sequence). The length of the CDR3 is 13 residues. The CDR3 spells CASSLSGDETQYF. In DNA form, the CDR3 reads TGTGCCAGCAGTTTATCGGGCGACGAGACCCAGTACTTC.

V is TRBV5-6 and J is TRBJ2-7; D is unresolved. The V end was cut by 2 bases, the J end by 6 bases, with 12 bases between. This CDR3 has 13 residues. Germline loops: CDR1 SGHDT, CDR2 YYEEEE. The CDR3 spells CASSFVIEAEQYF. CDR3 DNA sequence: TGTGCCAGCAGCTTTGTCATTGAGGCCGAGCAGTACTTC.

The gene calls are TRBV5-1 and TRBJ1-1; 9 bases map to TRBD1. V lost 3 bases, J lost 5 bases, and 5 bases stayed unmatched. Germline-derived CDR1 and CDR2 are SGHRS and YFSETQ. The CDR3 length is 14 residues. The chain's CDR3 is CASSWTGEVTEAFF. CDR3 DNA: TGCGCCAGCAGCTGGACAGGGGAGGTAACTGAAGCTTTCTTT.

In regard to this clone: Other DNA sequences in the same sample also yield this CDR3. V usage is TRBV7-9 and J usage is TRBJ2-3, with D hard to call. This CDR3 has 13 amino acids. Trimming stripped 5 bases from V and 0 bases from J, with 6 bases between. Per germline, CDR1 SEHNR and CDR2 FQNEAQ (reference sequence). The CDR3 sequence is CASSRYSTDTQYF. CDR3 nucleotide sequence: TGTGCCAGCAGCCGATACAGCACAGATACGCAGTATTTT.

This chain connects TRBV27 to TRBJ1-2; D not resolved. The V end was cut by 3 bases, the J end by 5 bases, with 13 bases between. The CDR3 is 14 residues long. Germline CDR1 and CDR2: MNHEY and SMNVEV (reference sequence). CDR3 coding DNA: TGTGCCAGCAGTTTGTCCGGGCTTGAGTATGGCTACACCTTC. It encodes CASSLSGLEYGYTF.